This passage covers 27 T cell receptor beta chains from one sample sequenced in a study of T cell responses to AZD1222 COVID-19 vaccine. Produced via immunoSEQ multiplex PCR; TCRdb's table is partial and in-frame only. The table has about 110,000 clones, around 90% seen once. The source was peripheral blood, collected on day 0 of AZD1222 vaccination. The receptors originated from an adult in good health.

The chain joins TRBV27 to TRBJ1-3; the match to TRBD1 covers 8 bases. J gave up 8 bases and V 4 bases, and 13 bases lay outside the gene matches. The CDR3 has 16 amino acids. In germline, CDR1 is MNHEY, CDR2 SMNVEV (reference sequence). The CDR3 is CASSSTGTGIADTIYF. For the CDR3, the DNA is TGTGCCAGCAGTTCCACCGGGACAGGAATCGCCGACACCATATATTTT.

This chain links TRBV6-2 or TRBV6-3 with TRBJ2-1; TRBD2 is a possible D gene (5 bases). The germline V gene has CDR1 MNHEY and CDR2 SVGEGT. This CDR3 has 17 residues. V dropped 2 bases and J dropped 1 base, with 15 bases sitting between them. The CDR3 region is CASSYRSGRPSYNEQFF. The CDR3 nucleotides read TGTGCCAGCAGTTACCGGAGCGGACGCCCGTCCTACAATGAGCAGTTCTTC.

For the CDR3, the DNA is TGTGCCAGCAGTGGACTAGCGTGGGAAGAGACCCAGTACTTC. Translation: CASSGLAWEETQYF. The J gene is TRBJ2-5, the V gene TRBV2, with 8 nucleotides matching TRBD2. Germline V gene sequence: CDR1 SNHLY, CDR2 FYNNEI. The V gene end was trimmed by 4 bases and the J gene end by 3 bases; junction bases not matched to a gene: 4. This CDR3 contains 14 residues.

This sequence joins TRBV3-1 (or the pseudogene TRBV3-2) and TRBJ2-2; D ambiguous. The CDR3 loop spans 15 amino acids. The germline V and J ends were trimmed by 1 base and 3 bases, with 9 bases remaining between them. Germline V lookup: CDR1 LGHDT, CDR2 YNNKEL (reference sequence). The CDR3 nucleotides are TGTGCCAGCAGCCAAGCAATATCTTACACCGGGGAGCTGTTTTTT. Protein sequence: CASSQAISYTGELFF.

The gene calls are TRBV6-5 and TRBJ2-7; D possibly corresponds to TRBD2 (6 bases). There are 15 residues in the CDR3. Germline lookup yields CDR1 MNHEY and CDR2 SVGAGI. V was pared by 0 bases and J by 4 bases, with 13 bases between. As DNA, the CDR3 is TGTGCCAGCAGTTACTCAGCCGGGAGTTCTTACGAGCAGTACTTC. Residues: CASSYSAGSSYEQYF.

The chain joins TRBV28 to TRBJ1-5, with 7 bases that match TRBD1. The CDR3 length is 16 residues. V lost 4 bases, J lost 5 bases, and 11 bases stayed unmatched. The germline CDR1 and CDR2 sequences are MDHEN and SYDVKM. CDR3 sequence reads: CASSSYRQGYYQPQHF. The CDR3 DNA reads as TGTGCCAGCAGTTCCTACCGACAGGGATATTATCAGCCCCAGCATTTT.

This chain connects TRBV30 to TRBJ1-1; weak D call: TRBD1 (5 bases). Trimming took 2 bases from V and 9 from J, leaving 10 bases between them. Germline V lookup: CDR1 GTSNPN, CDR2 SVGIG (reference sequence). This CDR3 contains 11 residues. Here the CDR3 DNA reads TGTGCCTGGAGTAGCAGGGACCAAGCTTTCTTT. Translated: CAWSSRDQAFF. The full variable domain, in which reference TRBV30 and TRBJ1-1 provide the parts outside the CDR3, is SQTIHQWPATLVQPVGSPLSLECTVEGTSNPNLYWYRQAAGRGLQLLFYSVGIGQISSEVPQNLSASRPQDRQFILSSKKLLLSDSGFYLCAWSSRDQAFFGQGTRLTVV.

V gene TRBV6-5 combines with J gene TRBJ1-3, with TRBD1 as a possible D gene (5 bases). This CDR3 has 14 amino acids. V lost 7 bases to trimming and J lost 0 bases, with 10 bases between them. Germline CDR1 is MNHEY and CDR2 is SVGAGI. The CDR3 sequence: CASTPGFSGNTIYF. Written as DNA, the CDR3 is TGTGCCAGCACCCCAGGGTTCTCTGGAAACACCATATATTTT.

The chain has TRBV19 and TRBJ1-3; tentative D call: TRBD1 (6 bases). Trimming pared 7 bases from V and 12 bases from J, leaving 13 bases between. This CDR3 region has 11 residues. The V gene's germline CDR1 is LNHDA and CDR2 SQIVND (reference sequence). The CDR3 DNA reads TGTGCCAGTATCGGGACATTCGGCATATATTTT. It codes for CASIGTFGIYF. Complete variable domain (other parts from reference TRBV19 and TRBJ1-3): DGGITQSPKYLFRKEGQNVTLSCEQNLNHDAMYWYRQDPGQGLRLIYYSQIVNDFQKGDIAEGYSVSREKKESFPLTVTSAQKNPTAFYLCASIGTFGIYFGEGSWLTVV.

The gene calls are TRBV7-8 and TRBJ1-1, with a weak D call TRBD1 (5 bases). Per germline, CDR1 SGHVS and CDR2 FQNEAQ. The CDR3 covers 13 residues. Trimming pared 3 bases from V and 5 bases from J, leaving 10 bases between. CDR3 residues: CASSFQGETEAFF. CDR3 DNA: TGTGCCAGCAGCTTTCAGGGAGAGACTGAAGCTTTCTTT.

This chain links TRBV5-1 with TRBJ2-3, with D perhaps matching TRBD1 (7 bases). With 2 bases removed from V and 1 base from J, the gap between germline ends came to 11 bases. Germline values: CDR1 SGHRS, CDR2 YFSETQ. The CDR3 extends over 15 amino acids. The CDR3 loop is CASSFAGQRTDTQYF. The CDR3 bases are TGCGCCAGCAGCTTTGCGGGACAGCGCACAGATACGCAGTATTTT. Variable domain in full (rest from reference TRBV5-1 and TRBJ2-3): KAGVTQTPRYLIKTRGQQVTLSCSPISGHRSVSWYQQTPGQGLQFLFEYFSETQRNKGNFPGRFSGRQFSNSRSEMNVSTLELGDSALYLCASSFAGQRTDTQYFGPGTRLTVL.

The genes are TRBV7-9 and TRBJ1-1; maybe TRBD1 (6 bases). Germline values: CDR1 SEHNR, CDR2 FQNEAQ (reference sequence). Trimming stripped 4 bases from V and 5 bases from J, with 14 bases between. The CDR3 loop spans 14 amino acids. This chain's CDR3 is CASSSKGVGTEAFF. CDR3 coding DNA: TGTGCCAGCAGCTCCAAGGGGGTAGGGACTGAAGCTTTCTTT. The full variable domain, with the rest looked up from reference TRBV7-9 and TRBJ1-1, is DTGVSQNPRHKITKRGQNVTFRCDPISEHNRLYWYRQTLGQGPEFLTYFQNEAQLEKSRLLSDRFSAERPKGSFSTLEIQRTEQGDSAMYLCASSSKGVGTEAFFGQGTRLTVV.

This clone has only one observation. The chain employs TRBV6-5 and TRBJ1-4; D possibly corresponds to TRBD1 (5 bases). CDR3 length: 15 residues. The V gene lost 8 bases and the J gene lost 1 base, with 14 bases spanning the gap. Germline V gene data show CDR1 as MNHEY and CDR2 as SVGAGI. The CDR3 sequence: CASRRGRRTNEKLFF. DNA of the CDR3: TGTGCCAGCCGTAGGGGTCGGCGAACTAATGAAAAACTGTTTTTT.

V usage is TRBV18 and J usage is TRBJ1-2, with a possible D match to TRBD1 (5 bases). V was cut by 0 bases and J by 2 bases, with 10 bases left in between. Germline V gene data show CDR1 as KGHSH and CDR2 as LQKENI. This CDR3 region has 15 residues. The CDR3 is CASSPPMGRNYGYTF. Here the CDR3 DNA reads TGTGCCAGCTCACCACCAATGGGGCGGAACTATGGCTACACCTTC.

The rearrangement uses TRBV30 and TRBJ2-5; D may be TRBD1 (6 bases). Germline V gene lookup returns CDR1 GTSNPN and CDR2 SVGIG (reference sequence). The CDR3 runs 12 residues. V dropped 0 bases and J dropped 13 bases, with 15 bases sitting between them. This CDR3 reads CAWSVAGTIPYF. The CDR3, as DNA: TGTGCCTGGAGTGTAGCAGGGACAATTCCGTACTTC.

The J gene is TRBJ1-1, the V gene TRBV5-6, with D hard to call. The ends were cut back, 4 bases at V and 0 bases at J, with 10 bases in the middle. The germline gives CDR1 SGHDT, CDR2 YYEEEE. The CDR3 sequence is 14 residues long. The CDR3 reads CASSLQTVNTEAFF. CDR3 DNA sequence: TGTGCCAGCAGCCTGCAAACGGTGAACACTGAAGCTTTCTTT.

The V and J genes are TRBV6-1 and TRBJ1-3, with D perhaps TRBD1 (5 bases). The ends were cut back, 2 bases at V and 4 bases at J, with 12 bases in the middle. This CDR3 contains 15 residues. The germline gives CDR1 MNHNS, CDR2 SASEGT. CDR3 coding DNA: TGTGCCAGCAGTGAACTCGGGACTCCCGGAAACACCATATATTTT. Residues: CASSELGTPGNTIYF.

The chain carries TRBV3-1 (or the pseudogene TRBV3-2) and TRBJ2-7; 9 bases fit TRBD2. With 4 bases clipped from V and 7 bases from J, the junction kept 11 bases outside the gene matches. Germline V CDR1 and CDR2: LGHDT, YNNKEL (reference sequence). The CDR3 runs to 15 residues. CDR3 nucleotides: TGTGCCAGCAGCCCCCCGGGGGCGGGGGGGCGGGAGCAGTACTTC. This translates into CASSPPGAGGREQYF.

The chain employs TRBV10-2 and TRBJ2-1; 11 nucleotides match TRBD2. This CDR3 comprises 14 residues. After removal of 2 bases from V and 7 bases from J, the junction contained 1 base not matched to a gene. The germline V gene encodes CDR1 WSHSY and CDR2 SAAADI. CDR3 nucleotides: TGCGCCAGCAGTGAGCCTAGCGGGGGGAATGAGCAGTTCTTC. Amino acid sequence: CASSEPSGGNEQFF.

The CDR3 loop reads CASSQGAKQETQYF. The DNA of the CDR3 is TGTGCCAGCAGCCAAGGGGCAAAGCAAGAGACCCAGTACTTC. The chain employs TRBV14 and TRBJ2-5, with D uncertain. The germline CDR1 and CDR2 sequences are SGHDN and FVKESK. This CDR3 has 14 residues. Between the trimmed V and J ends, which lost 1 base and 2 bases, there was a span of 8 bases.

V gene TRBV9 combines with J gene TRBJ2-2; D tentatively fits TRBD1 or TRBD2 (6 bases each). CDR1 and CDR2 (germline): SGDLS, YYNGEE. V was shortened by 3 bases and J by 4 bases, with 16 bases between the two germline ends. The CDR3 extends over 16 amino acids. The CDR3 DNA sequence: TGTGCCAGCAGCGAGGGGGGCAGGGCGAGCACCGGGGAGCTGTTTTTT. Amino acids: CASSEGGRASTGELFF.

This chain uses TRBV27 with TRBJ1-2; D is unresolved. Germline CDR1 and CDR2: MNHEY and SMNVEV (reference sequence). This CDR3 contains 12 residues. Trimming pared 7 bases from V and 8 bases from J, leaving 14 bases between. The CDR3 protein is CASTPPYRGYTF. The CDR3 nucleotides read TGTGCCAGCACCCCGCCTTATAGAGGCTACACCTTC.

V usage is TRBV5-4 and J usage is TRBJ1-2; no reliable D call. This CDR3 contains 14 residues. CDR1 and CDR2 (germline): SGHNT, YYREEE (reference sequence). The V and J ends lost 4 bases and 0 bases respectively, with 10 bases between them. The CDR3 region is CASSLQAANYGYTF. In nucleotides, the CDR3 is TGTGCCAGCAGCCTCCAAGCAGCTAACTATGGCTACACCTTC.

This sequence joins TRBV21-1 and TRBJ2-5; TRBD2, the D gene given by the table, was not confirmed from the DNA. TRBV21-1 is recorded as a pseudogene. This CDR3 contains 15 residues. The CDR3 DNA reads TGTGCCAGCAGCATTGTAGGAGGCAGGTTCGCCGTGGCGTACTTC. It translates to CASSIVGGRFAVAYF.

The chain has TRBV5-4 and TRBJ2-7; maybe TRBD2 (5 bases). CDR1 is SGHNT, CDR2 YYREEE, per germline (reference sequence). V was trimmed by 3 bases and J by 0 bases, leaving 10 bases between them. This CDR3 spans 14 amino acids. The CDR3 reads CASSWSSGSYEQYF. The CDR3 DNA reads TGTGCCAGCAGCTGGTCCAGCGGCTCCTACGAGCAGTACTTC.

The chain carries TRBV4-2 and TRBJ1-2; D is ambiguous. Deletions cut 1 base from V and 5 bases from J, with 14 bases between. Germline CDR1 reads LGHNA; CDR2 reads YNFKEQ. CDR3 length equals 15 residues. The CDR3 is CASSQGPGNRYGYTF. CDR3 in DNA: TGTGCCAGCAGCCAAGGTCCGGGGAATCGGTATGGCTACACCTTC.

The rearrangement links TRBV28 to TRBJ1-5; 7 bases map to TRBD1. Germline V lookup: CDR1 MDHEN, CDR2 SYDVKM. The CDR3 totals 16 residues. The J segment lost 7 bases and the V segment lost 5 bases, leaving 14 bases of the junction unmatched. CDR3 protein: CASSLLQGQVGQPQHF. The CDR3 DNA sequence: TGTGCCAGCAGTCTATTACAGGGGCAGGTAGGGCAGCCCCAGCATTTT. The whole variable domain, remainder taken from reference TRBV28 and TRBJ1-5, is DVKVTQSSRYLVKRTGEKVFLECVQDMDHENMFWYRQDPGLGLRLIYFSYDVKMKEKGDIPEGYSVSREKKERFSLILESASTNQTSMYLCASSLLQGQVGQPQHFGDGTRLSIL.